These T cell receptor beta chains were read from a single sample in a study of blood T cell repertoires in COVID-19. The method was immunoSEQ multiplex PCR; TCRdb's version includes in-frame clones alone and lacks a portion of them. The repertoire holds around 100,000 clones, with approximately 90% as singletons. The sequencing sample was made of peripheral blood. All receptors derive from a human donor with active COVID-19. The donor label of this sample is uncertain. The CDR3 runs from the conserved cysteine through the conserved F or W. D genes are given only for firm matches. Size is stated for part of the rows, as once, few or many counts, or as a class when the clone is expanded.

>TRBJ2-1|-|TRBV4-1|TRBD2
CASSQLASGYNEQFF
TGCGCCAGCAGCCAACTAGCTAGCGGCTACAATGAGCAGTTCTTC
>TRBJ2-2|-|TRBV11-3|TRBD2
CASSPDGGLAENTGELFF
TGTGCCAGCAGCCCCGACGGGGGACTAGCGGAAAACACCGGGGAGCTGTTTTTT
>TRBJ2-3|-|TRBV9|TRBD2
CASSAWTSGGADTQYF
TGTGCCAGCAGCGCCTGGACTAGCGGGGGGGCAGATACGCAGTATTTT
>TRBJ2-5|once|TRBV3-1/TRBV3-2|-
CASSQDVRGETQYF
TGTGCCAGCAGCCAAGACGTTCGAGGAGAGACCCAGTACTTC
>TRBJ2-6|-|TRBV28|-
CASSLSSGANVLTF
TGTGCCAGCAGTTTGAGCTCTGGGGCCAACGTCCTGACTTTC
>TRBJ1-2|-|TRBV29-1|-
CSVAEYQGTHGYTF
TGCAGCGTTGCGGAATACCAGGGAACCCATGGCTACACCTTC
>TRBJ2-7|-|TRBV5-4|-
CASSPPQGEQYF
TGTGCCAGCAGCCCGCCCCAGGGAGAGCAGTACTTC
>TRBJ2-1|-|TRBV11-3|-
CASSSIAAVSYNEQFF
TGTGCCAGCAGCTCGATAGCGGCGGTATCCTACAATGAGCAGTTCTTC
>TRBJ1-5|-|TRBV10-1|TRBD1
CARRQGANQPQHF
TGCGCCAGAAGACAGGGGGCGAATCAGCCCCAGCATTTT
>TRBJ2-3|-|TRBV7-9|-
CASSLISDTQYF
TGTGCCAGCAGCCTAATATCAGATACGCAGTATTTT
>TRBJ2-7|-|TRBV29-1|-
CSVAPSLQGYEQYF
TGCAGCGTTGCCCCCTCCTTACAGGGCTACGAGCAGTACTTC
>TRBJ1-6|-|TRBV6-5|-
CASSYSPEGEGSPLHF
TGTGCCAGCAGTTACTCCCCGGAGGGAGAAGGCTCACCCCTCCACTTT
>TRBJ1-4|-|TRBV5-1|TRBD1
CASSLDLGQTSNEKLFF
TGCGCCAGCAGCTTGGATCTGGGACAGACATCTAATGAAAAACTGTTTTTT
>TRBJ2-7|-|TRBV7-6|-
CASTPQVPSRDTTYEQYF
TGTGCCAGCACGCCCCAAGTCCCCTCCCGGGACACAACCTACGAGCAGTACTTC
>TRBJ2-7|-|TRBV3-1/TRBV3-2|TRBD2
CASSRPGGEQYF
TGTGCCAGCAGCCGCCCGGGAGGGGAGCAGTACTTC
>TRBJ2-4|-|TRBV6-1|TRBD2
CASSERGGGDKNIQYF
TGTGCCAGCAGTGAAAGAGGCGGGGGGGACAAAAACATTCAGTACTTC
>TRBJ2-1|-|TRBV7-9|-
CASSLGGRQNEQFF
TGTGCCAGCAGCCTAGGGGGGAGGCAGAATGAGCAGTTCTTC
>TRBJ1-1|-|TRBV7-2|-
CASSLVAPSTEAFF
TGTGCCAGCAGCTTAGTGGCCCCAAGCACTGAAGCTTTCTTT
>TRBJ2-5|-|TRBV4-3|-
CASSQVGDPRSQETQYF
TGCGCCAGCAGCCAAGTGGGCGATCCCCGTTCCCAAGAGACCCAGTACTTC
>TRBJ1-1|-|TRBV6-5|-
CASTDGVGATEAFF
TGTGCCAGCACCGACGGGGTGGGGGCCACTGAAGCTTTCTTT
>TRBJ2-3|-|TRBV6-6|-
CASSYNREQDTQYF
TGTGCCAGCAGTTACAACAGGGAGCAAGATACGCAGTATTTT
>TRBJ1-5|-|TRBV19|TRBD1
CASRTGGGSNQPQHF
TGTGCCAGTCGGACAGGGGGGGGAAGCAATCAGCCCCAGCATTTT
>TRBJ2-3|-|TRBV4-1|-
CASSQGAGIGTDTQYF
TGCGCCAGCAGCCAAGGGGCAGGGATTGGGACAGATACGCAGTATTTT
>TRBJ2-3|-|TRBV4-3|TRBD2
CASSQDSGRGGTDTQYF
TGCGCCAGCAGCCAAGATTCGGGGCGGGGGGGCACAGATACGCAGTATTTT
>TRBJ2-7|-|TRBV2|TRBD2
CASSERRLAAAYEQYF
TGTGCCAGCAGTGAACGTCGCCTAGCGGCAGCCTACGAGCAGTACTTC
>TRBJ2-3|-|TRBV5-6|TRBD2
CASSLGLAGGDTQYF
TGTGCCAGCAGCTTGGGATTAGCGGGGGGAGATACGCAGTATTTT
>TRBJ2-3|-|TRBV6-2/TRBV6-3|TRBD2
CASSSGGDTDTQYF
TGTGCCAGCAGTAGCGGGGGAGACACAGATACGCAGTATTTT
>TRBJ1-4|-|TRBV6-6|TRBD1
CASSPSSGTGSGINEKLFF
TGTGCCAGCAGTCCTTCTTCCGGGACAGGGAGTGGTATTAATGAAAAACTGTTTTTT
>TRBJ2-7|-|TRBV7-9|-
CASSRGGYEQYF
TGTGCCAGCAGCCGCGGTGGGTACGAGCAGTACTTC
>TRBJ1-6|-|TRBV7-6|TRBD1
CASSSGQPPNSPLHF
TGTGCCAGCAGCTCGGGACAGCCTCCAAATTCACCCCTCCACTTT
>TRBJ2-5|-|TRBV6-5|TRBD1
CASTNWYRGNETQYF
TGTGCCAGCACTAATTGGTACAGGGGGAACGAGACCCAGTACTTC
>TRBJ2-5|-|TRBV19|TRBD2
CASSPFRSGGQETQYF
TGTGCCAGTAGTCCTTTCCGGAGCGGGGGTCAAGAGACCCAGTACTTC
>TRBJ2-5|-|TRBV2|TRBD2
CASSGTSGDETQYF
TGTGCCAGCAGTGGGACTAGCGGGGATGAGACCCAGTACTTC
>TRBJ2-4|-|TRBV5-5|TRBD1
CASSQQGAKNIQYF
TGTGCCAGCAGCCAACAGGGGGCCAAAAACATTCAGTACTTC
>TRBJ1-5|-|TRBV28|-
CASRHSGQPQHF
TGTGCCAGCAGGCATAGTGGTCAGCCCCAGCATTTT
>TRBJ1-4|once|TRBV5-4|TRBD1
CASSEDRASEKLFF
TGTGCCAGCAGCGAAGACAGGGCGTCTGAAAAACTGTTTTTT
>TRBJ2-5|-|TRBV18|-
CASSPPPRETQYF
TGTGCCAGCTCACCACCCCCGCGAGAGACCCAGTACTTC
>TRBJ2-5|-|TRBV2|TRBD2
CASSARGGRETQYF
TGTGCCAGCAGTGCCCGGGGGGGCCGGGAGACCCAGTACTTC
>TRBJ2-1|-|TRBV6-4|TRBD2
CASSSRTSGPNEQFF
TGTGCCAGCAGTTCCCGGACTAGCGGTCCCAATGAGCAGTTCTTC
>TRBJ2-3|-|TRBV5-4|-
CASTIEGRPGTQYF
TGTGCCAGCACCATAGAAGGTCGCCCAGGTACGCAGTATTTT
>TRBJ2-7|-|TRBV7-2|TRBD2
CASSLEGAGGPSREQYF
TGTGCCAGCAGCTTAGAGGGAGCGGGGGGGCCGTCAAGAGAGCAGTACTTC
>TRBJ2-4|-|TRBV5-1|TRBD2
CASSLVRAGGPIAKNIQYF
TGCGCCAGCAGCTTGGTTCGAGCGGGGGGGCCAATAGCCAAAAACATTCAGTACTTC
>TRBJ2-3|once|TRBV2|-
CASRPLWGGASDTQYF
TGTGCCAGCAGGCCTTTATGGGGGGGGGCCTCAGATACGCAGTATTTT
>TRBJ2-3|-|TRBV6-6|-
CASTPESRTDTQYF
TGTGCCAGCACCCCTGAGAGCCGCACAGATACGCAGTATTTT